These 12 T cell receptor beta chains originate from one sample sequenced in a study of blood T cells in healthy people across ages. A second PCR, run for roughly 7 to 12 cycles, used a sample-barcoded 5' primer plus a J-beta primer mix. TCRdb re-analysed the 5' RACE reads in MiXCR, keeping a single row per CDR3 protein. The sample lists some 320,000 distinct CDR3 sequences; roughly a quarter were seen once. The specimen sequenced was blood. The receptors here all came from a woman aged 70 to 79 in good health.

This clonotype was observed a few times. V gene TRBV29-1 combines with J gene TRBJ1-1; no definite D call. V lost 3 bases, J lost 7 bases, and 12 bases lay in between. This CDR3 has 12 amino acids. Germline V gene lookup returns CDR1 SQVTM and CDR2 ANQGSEA. CDR3: CSVDSGKNEAFF. As DNA, the CDR3 is TGCAGCGTTGACAGTGGAAAGAATGAAGCTTTCTTT.

A few counts support this clonotype. The V call is TRBV18, the J call TRBJ2-5, with TRBD2 matching 7 bases. The CDR3 consists of 14 residues. Germline V gene lookup returns CDR1 KGHSH and CDR2 LQKENI. The V segment lost 3 bases and the J segment 2 bases; nucleotides outside the gene matches: 3. CDR3 sequence: CASSPLADQETQYF. The CDR3 DNA follows: TGTGCCAGCTCACCGCTAGCGGATCAAGAGACCCAGTACTTC.

This clonotype showed up just a few times. The chain recombines TRBV20-1 with TRBJ1-2; 9 nucleotides line up with TRBD1. CDR3 length: 15 amino acids. The trim removed 3 bases at V and 4 bases at J, leaving 9 bases unmatched. Per germline, CDR1 DFQATT and CDR2 SNEGSKA (reference sequence). CDR3 bases: TGCAGTGCTAGCGACACAGGGGGCGTCGGCTATGGCTACACCTTC. It yields the protein CSASDTGGVGYGYTF.

The chain has TRBV15 and TRBJ2-5, with D possibly being TRBD2 (6 bases). CDR1 is LNHNV, CDR2 YYDKDF, per germline (reference sequence). The CDR3 consists of 16 residues. The V and J ends lost 5 bases and 2 bases respectively, with 18 bases between them. CDR3 protein: CATSLQNPGLQETQYF. CDR3 nucleotides: TGTGCCACCAGCTTACAGAACCCGGGACTTCAAGAGACCCAGTACTTC.

The chain is built from TRBV7-3 and TRBJ2-3; 8 nucleotides align to TRBD1. The CDR3 length is 16 residues. Germline V gene lookup returns CDR1 SGHTA and CDR2 FQGTGA. With 5 bases clipped from V and 0 bases from J, the junction kept 7 bases outside the gene matches. Here the CDR3 DNA reads TGTGCCAGCAGCCGTGGACAGGGTGGCAGCACAGATACGCAGTATTTT. Translated: CASSRGQGGSTDTQYF.

The J gene is TRBJ2-1, the V gene TRBV11-1; no firm D call. Trimming stripped 1 base from V and 0 bases from J, with 10 bases between. Germline V gene lookup returns CDR1 SGHAT and CDR2 FQDESV (reference sequence). CDR3 length: 16 residues. DNA of the CDR3: TGTGCCAGCAGCTTAGGAAGTGGGCACTCCTACAATGAGCAGTTCTTC. This translates into CASSLGSGHSYNEQFF.

V is TRBV4-1 and J is TRBJ2-1; D is perhaps TRBD2 (5 bases). This CDR3 contains 15 residues. Deletions cut 1 base from V and 3 bases from J, with 10 bases between. Per the germline V gene, CDR1 is MGHRA and CDR2 is YSYEKL. CDR3 nucleotides: TGCGCCAGCAGCCAAGGACTTCGGGACTACAATGAGCAGTTCTTC. Its translation is CASSQGLRDYNEQFF.

This clonotype was observed a few times. The chain couples TRBV4-2 to TRBJ2-7; 7 bases are shared with TRBD2. Per germline, CDR1 LGHNA and CDR2 YNFKEQ. V lost 0 bases and J lost 6; bases outside the gene matches: 11. This CDR3 has 16 amino acids. The CDR3 DNA is TGTGCCAGCAGCCAAGATTTTGGCGGGAGTTCGGGCGAGCAGTACTTC. This codes for CASSQDFGGSSGEQYF.

This clonotype has at least ten counts. V usage is TRBV2 and J usage is TRBJ2-1; 7 bases are shared with TRBD2. From germline, CDR1 is SNHLY and CDR2 FYNNEI. V trimming: 6 bases; J trimming: 0 bases; junction bases outside the gene matches: 5. CDR3 length: 15 amino acids. The CDR3 loop reads CASRPSSGSYNEQFF. CDR3 nucleotide sequence: TGTGCCAGCAGGCCTTCTAGCGGCTCCTACAATGAGCAGTTCTTC.

This clonotype was picked up one time. V and J are TRBV24-1 and TRBJ2-5; 9 bases agree with TRBD1. Looked up from germline, CDR1 is KGHDR and CDR2 is SFDVKD. Losses at the gene ends were 4 bases for V and 3 bases for J; bases not matched to a gene: 5. The CDR3 extends over 15 amino acids. This CDR3 reads CATSEPGQGKETQYF. DNA for the CDR3: TGTGCCACCAGTGAGCCCGGACAGGGGAAAGAGACCCAGTACTTC.

The V gene is TRBV24-1, the J gene TRBJ2-1; possibly TRBD2 for D (7 bases). Trimming stripped 7 bases from V and 5 bases from J, with 20 bases between. The CDR3 runs to 16 residues. Germline V lookup: CDR1 KGHDR, CDR2 SFDVKD. The CDR3 region has the DNA TGTGCCACCAGCTCCTTAGGGGGGGACCAACACAATGAGCAGTTCTTC. It yields the protein CATSSLGGDQHNEQFF.

The chain employs TRBV12-3 or TRBV12-4 and TRBJ2-5, with 8 nucleotides matching TRBD1. The DNA end is a closer match to TRBJ2-7, so the J assignment may be wrong. The CDR3 is 15 residues long. The CDR3 DNA reads as TGTGCCAGCAGCCTACAGGGGGTATCTAACTACGAGCAGTACTTC. Protein sequence: CASSLQGVSNYEQYF.